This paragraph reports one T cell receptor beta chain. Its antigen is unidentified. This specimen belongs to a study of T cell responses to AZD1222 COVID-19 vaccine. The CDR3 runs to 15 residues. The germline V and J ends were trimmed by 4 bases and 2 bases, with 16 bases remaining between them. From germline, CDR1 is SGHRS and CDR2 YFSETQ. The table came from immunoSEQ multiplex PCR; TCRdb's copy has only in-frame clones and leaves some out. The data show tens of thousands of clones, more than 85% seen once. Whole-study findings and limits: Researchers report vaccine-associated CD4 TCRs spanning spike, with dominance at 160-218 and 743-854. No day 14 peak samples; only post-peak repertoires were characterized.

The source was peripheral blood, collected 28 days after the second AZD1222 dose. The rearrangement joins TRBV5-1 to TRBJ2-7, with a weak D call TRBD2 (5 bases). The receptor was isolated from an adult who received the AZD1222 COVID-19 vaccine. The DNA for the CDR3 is TGCGCCAGCAGCCTGGTACGAGCGGATACCTACGAGCAGTACTTC. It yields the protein CASSLVRADTYEQYF.